Sequencing of this TCR beta chain was carried out in a study of cytomegalovirus exposure and HLA in healthy donors. At the level of the study: Tens of millions of unique TCRs from HLA-typed donors made up an early data release.

Comment on this clone: No antigen is known for it.

PCR amplification relied on 60 Vbeta primers (plus 13 Jbeta primers). Assay used: immunoSEQ multiplex PCR; TCRdb lists only in-frame clones, some missing. The sample contains approximately 190,000 clones, 70% to 80% of which appear only once. Findings of the study overall: The later analysis indicated that the majority of CMV-associated TCR beta chains appeared HLA-restricted. In a later analysis, at a false discovery rate of 0.05, over 15,000 TCR beta sequences matched HLA alleles. Despite most TCR sequences being rare, some public TCRs occurred in many donors.

V shed 0 bases and J 3 bases; nucleotides not matched to a gene: 9. CDR3 length equals 17 residues. From germline, CDR1 is LGHNA and CDR2 YSLEER. Sequencing used PBMCs. The chain is built from TRBV4-3 and TRBJ1-2; TRBD1 agrees at 8 bases. The sequence was collected from a woman between 25 and 40 years old in good health and CMV-seropositive. The CDR3 nucleotides are TGCGCCAGCAGCCAAGACGTCATAACAGGGGGGTACTATGGCTACACCTTC. Translated, it gives CASSQDVITGGYYGYTF.